This passage covers 5 T cell receptor beta chains from one sample sequenced in a study of tumour-infiltrating T cells in Burkitt lymphoma. Clones were read by immunoSEQ multiplex PCR, and TCRdb kept only the in-frame ones, dropping some. Among 6,000 to 8,500 clones, about 69% were seen once, and the ten largest hold roughly 37%. Sequenced material: tumor tissue. These receptor sequences come from a human donor with diffuse large B-cell lymphoma.

The CDR3 is CASSQKPDSPLHF. The CDR3 DNA reads TGTGCCAGCAGCCAAAAGCCGGATTCACCCCTCCACTTT. The rearrangement uses TRBV4-2 and TRBJ1-6; D not resolved. This CDR3 has 13 amino acids. V lost 2 bases and J lost 8, with 7 bases in between. CDR1 is LGHNA, CDR2 YNFKEQ, per germline.

The genes are TRBV4-1 and TRBJ1-6; D gene unclear. CDR1 MGHRA and CDR2 YSYEKL come from the germline V gene. The V end lost 1 base, the J end lost 7 bases, and 14 bases lay between the germline ends. The CDR3 loop spans 16 amino acids. The CDR3 region has the DNA TGCGCCAGCAGCCAAGGTTTAAGAGGGAGAAATTCACCCCTCCACTTT. This gives the protein CASSQGLRGRNSPLHF.

This chain joins TRBV5-5 and TRBJ2-1; D perhaps matches TRBD2 (6 bases). Germline V gene data show CDR1 as SGHKS and CDR2 as YYEKEE (reference sequence). Trimming removed 6 bases at V and 10 bases at J, with 20 bases between. The CDR3 is made up of 14 amino acids. The CDR3 nucleotides are TGTGCCAGCATCGCCGGGACTCCCCGAAAGGAGCAGTTCTTC. Residues: CASIAGTPRKEQFF.

This clone was seen more than once but under ten times. This chain connects TRBV5-1 to TRBJ1-2; D remains ambiguous. Germline lookup yields CDR1 SGHRS and CDR2 YFSETQ. The CDR3 spans 12 residues. Trimming pared 4 bases from V and 2 bases from J, leaving 6 bases between. The CDR3 loop is CASSDTNYGYTF. The CDR3 DNA reads as TGCGCCAGCAGCGACACGAACTATGGCTACACCTTC.

This chain uses TRBV7-9 with TRBJ1-5; no reliable D call. Germline CDR1 SEHNR, CDR2 FQNEAQ (reference sequence). The CDR3 has 14 amino acids. V dropped 3 bases and J dropped 3 bases, with 9 bases sitting between them. CDR3 protein: CASSLAGYNQPQHF. The DNA of the CDR3 is TGTGCCAGCAGCTTGGCGGGGTACAATCAGCCCCAGCATTTT.